The 6 T cell receptor beta chains given below trace back to one sample, sequenced in a study of cytomegalovirus exposure and HLA in healthy donors. Profiled with immunoSEQ multiplex PCR; TCRdb holds only in-frame clones, not every one. The sample carries about 260,000 clones, about 92% recorded once. The specimen sequenced was PBMCs. Receptors originate from a woman in her 30s in good health and CMV-seronegative.

The V and J genes are TRBV2 and TRBJ1-1; D uncertain. This CDR3 is built from 15 residues. Trimming stripped 1 base from V and 1 base from J, with 10 bases between. The germline CDR1 and CDR2 sequences are SNHLY and FYNNEI. CDR3 in DNA: TGTGCCAGCAGTGAAGTTGAAGGTAGGAACACTGAAGCTTTCTTT. Translating gives CASSEVEGRNTEAFF.

The chain employs TRBV7-9 and TRBJ1-2; D call uncertain. CDR3 length equals 13 residues. Germline CDR1 and CDR2: SEHNR and FQNEAQ (reference sequence). V was shortened by 5 bases and J by 2 bases, with 9 bases between the two germline ends. The CDR3 is CASSPGQNYGYTF. CDR3 nucleotides: TGTGCCAGCAGCCCGGGCCAGAACTATGGCTACACCTTC.

The V call is TRBV30, the J call TRBJ2-2; D gene unclear. Per germline, CDR1 GTSNPN and CDR2 SVGIG (reference sequence). V gave up 2 bases and J gave up 0 bases, with 7 bases separating them. The CDR3 covers 14 residues. The CDR3 bases are TGTGCCTGGAGTATGTCTACGAACACCGGGGAGCTGTTTTTT. It translates to CAWSMSTNTGELFF.

V gene TRBV10-3 combines with J gene TRBJ2-1, with a possible D match to TRBD2 (6 bases). Trimming cost V 4 bases and J 7 bases, with 11 bases left between them. This CDR3 is built from 13 residues. Germline CDR1 reads ENHRY; CDR2 reads SYGVKD. CDR3 sequence: CAISGTTWNEQFF. CDR3 sequence (DNA): TGTGCCATCAGTGGGACTACTTGGAATGAGCAGTTCTTC.

The chain links TRBV18 to TRBJ2-6, with 12 bases aligning to TRBD1. Germline loops: CDR1 KGHSH, CDR2 LQKENI. CDR3 length: 16 amino acids. Unmatched junction bases numbered 2, after V lost 6 bases and J lost 2 bases. CDR3 nucleotides: TGTGCCAGCTCGGGGACAGGGGGCACTGGGGCCAACGTCCTGACTTTC. Residues: CASSGTGGTGANVLTF.

The J gene is TRBJ2-3, the V gene TRBV27, with D possibly matching TRBD2 (6 bases). The CDR3 is made up of 15 amino acids. The germline gives CDR1 MNHEY, CDR2 SMNVEV (reference sequence). V shed 6 bases and J shed 0 bases, with 13 bases lying between them. The CDR3: CASSPTLASTDTQYF. DNA for the CDR3: TGTGCCAGCAGCCCAACACTAGCTAGCACAGATACGCAGTATTTT.